The text below deals with one T cell receptor beta chain. Its antigen is not known. This specimen belongs to a study of T cells in pancreatic ductal adenocarcinoma. Study-level findings and limits: Blood clonality (roughly 0.067) did not differ significantly from tumor (around 0.1). Tumors hold more CD45RO+ effector T cells, which may bias toward lower diversity. Tumor samples had fewer productive templates and approximately 8-fold fewer unique clonotypes than blood.

The selected patients with pancreatic ductal adenocarcinoma had surgery but no neoadjuvant therapy. Germline lookup yields CDR1 MNHEY and CDR2 SVGAGI. V was pared by 3 bases and J by 4 bases, with 10 bases between. The CDR3 has 13 residues. Sequencing was performed with immunoSEQ multiplex PCR; in TCRdb, only in-frame clones are kept and a portion is missing. The repertoire holds about 12,000 clones, 86% seen once, with more than 15% in the top ten. The clonotype comes from a human donor with pancreatic ductal adenocarcinoma. The rearrangement uses TRBV6-5 and TRBJ2-7, with unresolved D. Input material: PBMCs. The CDR3 DNA reads TGTGCCAGCAGTTATCAGGATGCTTACGAGCAGTACTTC. It specifies CASSYQDAYEQYF.